These 31 T cell receptor beta chains came from one sample sequenced in a study of T-cell memory formation after mild COVID-19. TCRdb re-called the 5' RACE reads through MiXCR, storing one row per CDR3 protein. The table includes more than 45,000 distinct CDR3 sequences, 9.3% detected once. Sequencing used PBMCs or a T cell subset sorted from them (not recorded which). The origin of the receptors is an adult woman who had mild COVID-19 (a few samples of this study predate the infection). Cell type and time point are not known.

This clonotype was counted a few times. V and J are TRBV20-1 and TRBJ1-1; no clear D. V lost 4 bases, J lost 5 bases, and 11 bases lay in between. Germline V gene sequence: CDR1 DFQATT, CDR2 SNEGSKA (reference sequence). The CDR3 sequence is 12 residues long. This chain's CDR3 is CSAMDDETEAFF. CDR3 in DNA: TGCAGTGCTATGGACGACGAGACTGAAGCTTTCTTT.

There are many counts of this clonotype. This chain links TRBV7-9 with TRBJ2-5; no definite D call. The V gene's germline CDR1 is SEHNR and CDR2 FQNEAQ (reference sequence). The CDR3 loop spans 12 amino acids. Trimming shortened V by 9 bases and J by 5 bases, and 13 bases separated the two germline ends. CDR3 nucleotides: TGTGCCAGTACAGACTTTGGGGAGACCCAGTACTTC. This codes for CASTDFGETQYF.

This clonotype was observed a few times. The chain recombines TRBV6-5 with TRBJ2-3; D not certain. The CDR3 covers 15 residues. Germline values: CDR1 MNHEY, CDR2 SVGAGI. The V end lost 3 bases, the J end lost 1 base, and 11 bases lay between the germline ends. The CDR3 nucleotides read TGTGCCAGCAGTTATAGCTTTTTTGGCACAGATACGCAGTATTTT. It is translated as CASSYSFFGTDTQYF.

The chain combines TRBV7-2 with TRBJ1-2; D unresolved. V lost 2 bases and J 3 bases, leaving 10 bases between the germline ends. The CDR3 has 14 amino acids. The germline gives CDR1 SGHTA, CDR2 FQGNSA. The CDR3 DNA follows: TGTGCCAGCAGCTTATCATACGGGGACTATGGCTACACCTTC. Its translation: CASSLSYGDYGYTF. Based on the CDR3 plus reference TRBV7-2 and TRBJ1-2, the full variable domain is GAGVSQSPSNKVTEKGKDVELRCDPISGHTALYWYRQSLGQGLEFLIYFQGNSAPDKSGLPSDRFSAERTGGSVSTLTIQRTQQEDSAVYLCASSLSYGDYGYTFGSGTRLTVV.

This clonotype was observed a few times. This rearrangement joins TRBV3-1 to TRBJ2-5; 16 nucleotides agree with TRBD2. CDR1 is LGHDT and CDR2 is YNNKEL in the germline V gene (reference sequence). V shed 5 bases and J 5 bases; nucleotides not matched to a gene: 8. The CDR3 sequence is 17 residues long. CDR3 protein: CASSYGTSGGASETQYF. CDR3 DNA: TGTGCCAGCAGCTATGGGACTAGCGGGGGGGCTAGTGAGACCCAGTACTTC.

This clonotype was counted between two and nine times. This chain connects TRBV27 to TRBJ1-1; 7 bases are shared with TRBD1. The CDR3 length is 13 residues. In germline, CDR1 is MNHEY, CDR2 SMNVEV (reference sequence). V lost 6 bases, J lost 5 bases, and 6 bases stayed unmatched. The chain's CDR3 is CASRSGGETEAFF. Here the CDR3 DNA reads TGTGCCAGCAGGTCAGGGGGAGAGACTGAAGCTTTCTTT.

This chain links TRBV3-1 with TRBJ2-7; 8 bases line up with TRBD1. Germline values: CDR1 LGHDT, CDR2 YNNKEL (reference sequence). The CDR3 extends over 13 amino acids. Losses at the gene ends were 4 bases for V and 3 bases for J; bases not matched to a gene: 2. CDR3 bases: TGTGCCAGCAGCCGACAGGGGTACTACGAGCAGTACTTC. Translated, it gives CASSRQGYYEQYF.

The chain is built from TRBV5-6 and TRBJ1-1; 7 nucleotides match TRBD1. Trimming took 0 bases from V and 8 from J; bases not matched to a gene: 1. The CDR3 sequence is 12 residues long. Germline CDR1 reads SGHDT; CDR2 reads YYEEEE. CDR3 sequence: CASSLVRGEAFF. The CDR3 DNA reads TGTGCCAGCAGCTTGGTCAGGGGGGAAGCTTTCTTT.

The chain employs TRBV2 and TRBJ1-6; D is uncertain. The length of the CDR3 is 13 residues. V was shortened by 5 bases and J by 8 bases, with 10 bases between the two germline ends. Germline-derived CDR1 and CDR2 are SNHLY and FYNNEI. DNA of the CDR3: TGTGCCAGCAGTTTAGGACTGTATTCACCCCTCCACTTT. Translating it yields CASSLGLYSPLHF.

This clonotype was detected only a few times. The chain combines TRBV5-1 with TRBJ1-2, with 9 positions matching TRBD1. Germline CDR1 and CDR2: SGHRS and YFSETQ. The trim removed 0 bases at V and 5 bases at J, leaving 5 bases unmatched. The CDR3 spans 15 residues. The CDR3 protein is CASSLAGQGGYGYTF. The CDR3, as DNA: TGCGCCAGCAGCTTGGCGGGACAGGGAGGTTATGGCTACACCTTC.

CDR3 residues: CASRWGSSTDTQYF. CDR3 sequence (DNA): TGTGCCAGCAGGTGGGGCAGCAGCACAGATACGCAGTATTTT. The rearrangement links TRBV4-2 to TRBJ2-3; D perhaps matches TRBD1 (5 bases). This CDR3 has 14 amino acids. Looked up from germline, CDR1 is LGHNA and CDR2 is YNFKEQ. V was clipped by 6 bases and J by 0 bases, with 10 bases between them.

This chain joins TRBV5-1 and TRBJ1-1; D is ambiguous. CDR1 is SGHRS and CDR2 is YFSETQ in the germline V gene. This CDR3 spans 13 amino acids. Trimming stripped 4 bases from V and 4 bases from J, with 11 bases between. The CDR3 is CASSGDAGTEAFF. CDR3 nucleotide sequence: TGCGCCAGCAGCGGGGATGCTGGCACTGAAGCTTTCTTT.

This chain links TRBV7-9 with TRBJ2-3, with D tentatively TRBD1 (5 bases). Germline CDR1 and CDR2: SEHNR and FQNEAQ (reference sequence). CDR3 size: 15 residues. The ends were cut back, 3 bases at V and 3 bases at J, with 13 bases in the middle. CDR3 sequence: CASSFRGARTDTQYF. DNA for the CDR3: TGTGCCAGCAGCTTCCGTGGGGCAAGGACAGATACGCAGTATTTT.

There are many counts of this clonotype. The genes are TRBV20-1 and TRBJ1-1; 8 bases line up with TRBD1. V was clipped by 1 base and J by 1 base; unmatched bases: 8. The CDR3 runs 16 residues. Germline loops: CDR1 DFQATT, CDR2 SNEGSKA (reference sequence). The CDR3 DNA reads as TGCAGTGCTAGAGGCCGGACAGGGACGGGGAACACTGAAGCTTTCTTT. Residues: CSARGRTGTGNTEAFF.

This clonotype has a handful of counts. The chain links TRBV5-1 to TRBJ2-7, with D perhaps TRBD2 (6 bases). The CDR3 has 13 residues. Germline CDR1 and CDR2: SGHRS and YFSETQ. V gave up 7 bases and J gave up 4 bases, with 15 bases separating them. The CDR3: CASGDSGDYEQYF. Here the CDR3 DNA reads TGCGCCAGCGGGGATAGCGGAGATTACGAGCAGTACTTC.

V is TRBV24-1 and J is TRBJ1-2; TRBD1 aligns across 10 bases. The CDR3 has 13 amino acids. Trimming cost V 6 bases and J 5 bases; bases outside gene matches: 2. Germline V gene lookup returns CDR1 KGHDR and CDR2 SFDVKD. Written as DNA, the CDR3 is TGTGCCACCAGTCCGGACAGGGGGTATGGCTACACCTTC. This codes for CATSPDRGYGYTF.

The gene calls are TRBV5-1 and TRBJ2-5; 13 nucleotides line up with TRBD2. This CDR3 is 16 amino acids long. V lost 3 bases to trimming and J lost 2 bases; unmatched junction nucleotides: 4. The germline gives CDR1 SGHRS, CDR2 YFSETQ. The CDR3 DNA reads as TGCGCCAGCAGCTCCGGACTAGCGGGGGTGCAAGAGACCCAGTACTTC. Its translation is CASSSGLAGVQETQYF.

The chain has TRBV6-1 and TRBJ1-1; TRBD1 is a possible D gene (5 bases). V shed 8 bases and J shed 0 bases, with 13 bases lying between them. The CDR3 covers 14 residues. Germline loops: CDR1 MNHNS, CDR2 SASEGT. CDR3 residues: CASRGQGMNTEAFF. DNA for the CDR3: TGTGCCAGCCGAGGGCAGGGCATGAACACTGAAGCTTTCTTT.

This clonotype has only a few counts. This chain joins TRBV27 and TRBJ1-2; 9 nucleotides agree with TRBD1. The CDR3 runs 15 residues. CDR1 MNHEY and CDR2 SMNVEV come from the germline V gene (reference sequence). V gave up 6 bases and J gave up 6 bases; unmatched junction bases: 11. The CDR3 spells CASRSPGTGNNGYTF. The DNA for the CDR3 is TGTGCCAGCAGATCCCCCGGGACAGGGAATAATGGCTACACCTTC.

The rearrangement links TRBV18 to TRBJ1-2, with D unclear. Germline values: CDR1 KGHSH, CDR2 LQKENI. Trimming pared 1 base from V and 6 bases from J, leaving 12 bases between. CDR3 length: 14 amino acids. This CDR3 reads CASSPLDLANGYTF. The CDR3 DNA reads TGTGCCAGCTCACCACTGGACCTAGCCAATGGCTACACCTTC.

In this sample, this clonotype turned up a few times. The rearrangement uses TRBV6-1 and TRBJ2-7; 7 bases match TRBD2. J lost 0 bases, V lost 0 bases, and 2 bases had no gene match. This CDR3 has 15 amino acids. The germline V gene encodes CDR1 MNHNS and CDR2 SASEGT. CDR3: CASSEAGGTSYEQYF. CDR3 in DNA: TGTGCCAGCAGTGAAGCGGGAGGGACCTCCTACGAGCAGTACTTC.

This rearrangement joins TRBV20-1 to TRBJ2-1; maybe TRBD2 (5 bases). The CDR3 is 13 residues long. Germline lookup yields CDR1 DFQATT and CDR2 SNEGSKA (reference sequence). The V end lost 0 bases, the J end lost 8 bases, and 11 bases lay between the germline ends. As DNA, the CDR3 is TGCAGTGCTAGAGATTGGGAGACTCATGAGCAGTTCTTC. Protein: CSARDWETHEQFF.

This clonotype was seen a handful of times. The chain carries TRBV5-1 and TRBJ1-2, with D uncertain. V dropped 3 bases and J dropped 0 bases, with 9 bases sitting between them. Germline lookup yields CDR1 SGHRS and CDR2 YFSETQ. The CDR3 has 14 residues. The CDR3 sequence: CASSSTAANYGYTF. The CDR3 DNA reads TGCGCCAGCAGCTCTACGGCAGCTAACTATGGCTACACCTTC.

The table lists this clonotype with many counts. The genes are TRBV4-1 and TRBJ2-1; 7 bases are a match to TRBD2. Germline CDR1 is MGHRA and CDR2 is YSYEKL. The CDR3 has 15 amino acids. V lost 0 bases, J lost 13 bases, and 12 bases stayed unmatched. The CDR3 DNA sequence: TGCGCCAGCAGCCAAGAAAACCGGGGAGGGGCGTCTCAGTTCTTC. It translates to CASSQENRGGASQFF.

The genes are TRBV4-1 and TRBJ1-2; a weak D match, TRBD1 (6 bases). The germline gives CDR1 MGHRA, CDR2 YSYEKL. This CDR3 is built from 15 residues. The germline V and J ends were trimmed by 2 bases and 4 bases, with 14 bases remaining between them. The DNA for the CDR3 is TGCGCCAGCAGCCAAAGGGCAGGGGAGGCCTATGGCTACACCTTC. It is translated as CASSQRAGEAYGYTF.

The sample holds a few counts of this clonotype. The V gene is TRBV5-1, the J gene TRBJ2-7, with 9 bases aligning to TRBD1. J gave up 7 bases and V 4 bases, and 9 bases lay outside the gene matches. This CDR3 has 14 residues. CDR1 is SGHRS, CDR2 YFSETQ, per germline. The CDR3 nucleotides are TGCGCCAGCAGCCCGGGACAGGGAGGTGCGGAGCAGTACTTC. It translates to CASSPGQGGAEQYF.

The table lists this clonotype with many counts. The chain links TRBV25-1 to TRBJ2-1; D not certain. Germline lookup yields CDR1 MGHDK and CDR2 SYGVNS. The V gene lost 0 bases and the J gene lost 3 bases, with 6 bases spanning the gap. The CDR3 has 14 residues. CDR3 region: CASSEYTVYNEQFF. The DNA for the CDR3 is TGTGCCAGCAGTGAATATACGGTCTACAATGAGCAGTTCTTC.

By share of the sample, this clonotype is medium-sized. The chain employs TRBV4-3 and TRBJ2-1, with D unresolved. Trimming removed 3 bases at V and 7 bases at J, with 10 bases between. In germline, CDR1 is LGHNA, CDR2 YSLEER. This CDR3 comprises 13 residues. Here the CDR3 DNA reads TGCGCCAGCAGCCAGGTCCTTGAGAATGAGCAGTTCTTC. It yields the protein CASSQVLENEQFF.

This clonotype has just a few counts. This rearrangement joins TRBV6-1 to TRBJ2-3; 9 nucleotides line up with TRBD2. In germline, CDR1 is MNHNS, CDR2 SASEGT. The CDR3 is made up of 16 amino acids. V lost 1 base to trimming and J lost 0 bases; unmatched junction nucleotides: 2. CDR3 DNA: TGTGCCAGCAGTGAAGGGGCGGGGGGGAGCACAGATACGCAGTATTTT. This sequence encodes CASSEGAGGSTDTQYF.

There are a few counts of this clonotype. The rearrangement uses TRBV7-3 and TRBJ2-1; no reliable D call. Germline CDR1 is SGHTA and CDR2 is FQGTGA. The length of the CDR3 is 15 residues. V lost 2 bases, J lost 6 bases, and 14 bases lay in between. CDR3: CASSLRVSARNEQFF. CDR3 nucleotides: TGTGCCAGCAGCTTACGGGTTTCCGCACGCAATGAGCAGTTCTTC.

V and J are TRBV7-2 and TRBJ2-1; D is ambiguous. The CDR3 runs to 13 residues. CDR1 SGHTA and CDR2 FQGNSA come from the germline V gene. Trimming removed 4 bases at V and 1 base at J, with 5 bases between. This chain's CDR3 is CASSSISYNEQFF. The CDR3 region has the DNA TGTGCCAGCAGCTCCATATCCTACAATGAGCAGTTCTTC.